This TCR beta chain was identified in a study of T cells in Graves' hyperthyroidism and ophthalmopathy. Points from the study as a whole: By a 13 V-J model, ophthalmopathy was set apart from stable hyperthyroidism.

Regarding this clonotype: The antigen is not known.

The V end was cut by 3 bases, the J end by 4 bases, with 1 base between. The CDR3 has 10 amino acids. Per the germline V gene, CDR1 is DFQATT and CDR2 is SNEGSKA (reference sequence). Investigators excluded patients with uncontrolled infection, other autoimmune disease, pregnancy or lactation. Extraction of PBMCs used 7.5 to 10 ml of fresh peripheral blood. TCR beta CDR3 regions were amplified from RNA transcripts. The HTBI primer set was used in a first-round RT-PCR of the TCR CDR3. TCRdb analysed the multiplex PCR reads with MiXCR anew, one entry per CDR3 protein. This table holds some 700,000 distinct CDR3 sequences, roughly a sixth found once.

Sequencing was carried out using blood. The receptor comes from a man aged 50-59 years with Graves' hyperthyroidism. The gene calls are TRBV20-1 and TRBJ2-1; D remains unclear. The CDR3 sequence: CSARYNEQFF. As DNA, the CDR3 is TGCAGTGCTAGGTACAATGAGCAGTTCTTC.